This T cell receptor beta chain emerged from a study of blood T cell repertoires in COVID-19. Whole-study context: The United States, Italy and Spain were the sources of the acute and convalescent COVID-19 samples.

CDR1 GTSNPN and CDR2 SVGIG come from the germline V gene (reference sequence). Trimming left V 4 bases short and J 12 bases short, with 16 bases between. This CDR3 has 13 residues. In Seattle, patients joined the study during active infection and were tracked longitudinally. In the study's own analysis: The authors estimated nucleated cell counts from reference gene primer amplification. The data were produced by immunoSEQ multiplex PCR, yet TCRdb's version contains in-frame clones alone and is incomplete. From that table come the V and J calls and clone size; the DNA was used to work out D and trimming. Here the sample spans fewer than 250,000 clones, approximately 81% being singletons.

The clonotype was recovered from a woman older than 75 with COVID-19, enrolled during active disease. The chain is built from TRBV30 and TRBJ1-6; no reliable D call. Input material: peripheral blood. The CDR3 sequence is CAWTPLRGLPLHF. The CDR3, as DNA: TGTGCCTGGACTCCCCTGAGAGGGTTACCCCTCCACTTT. The variable domain in full, with the rest retrieved from reference TRBV30 and TRBJ1-6, is SQTIHQWPATLVQPVGSPLSLECTVEGTSNPNLYWYRQAAGRGLQLLFYSVGIGQISSEVPQNLSASRPQDRQFILSSKKLLLSDSGFYLCAWTPLRGLPLHFGNGTRLTVT.